This TCR beta chain was found in a study of CD8 T cells in Susac syndrome. Study-level points and caveats: The CD4+ T cell repertoires in Susac syndrome were not clonally expanded.

cDNA came from around 0.5 to 1 ug RNA primed by random hexamers. One entry per CDR3 protein, called by TCRdb with MiXCR from the immunoSEQ multiplex PCR reads. Of approximately 190,000 distinct CDR3 sequences in the sample, around 90% are singletons; the top ten hold around 0.085%. The CDR3 loop spans 14 amino acids. Trimming left V 4 bases short and J 1 base short, with 12 bases between. Germline V gene sequence: CDR1 SGHDT, CDR2 YYEEEE. In this sample, this clonotype turned up once. Its target is unknown. Material for sequencing was CD4+ T cells from PBMCs. The clonotype was recovered from a human donor with Susac syndrome. The chain employs TRBV5-6 and TRBJ2-7; D is perhaps TRBD1 (6 bases). The CDR3 loop is CASSRSGQSYEQYF. DNA for the CDR3: TGTGCCAGCAGCCGCTCCGGACAGTCCTACGAGCAGTACTTC.